This TCR beta chain stems from a study of T cell repertoires in cytomegalovirus infection. The wider study: Shared public TCR beta signatures pointed to both CMV infection and a matching HLA type.

TCRdb passed the reads through MiXCR, listing each CDR3 protein once. The sample has approximately 630,000 distinct CDR3 sequences; approximately 24% are singletons. This clonotype appeared once. One base away lies a much larger clone, so this may be a sequencing read error. CDR1 LGHNA and CDR2 YSLEER come from the germline V gene. CDR3 length equals 15 residues. Sequencing was performed on CD8+ T cells from PBMCs. The source of this sequence is a human donor in good health (CMV status not recorded). Some clones in this sample may be carry-over from other donors' samples. The chain is built from TRBV4-3 and TRBJ2-2; D possibly corresponds to TRBD2 (6 bases). CDR3 sequence (DNA): TGCGCCAGCGAGCCACGGAGGGGTCGGGCCGGGGTGCTGTTTTTT. Translating gives CASEPRRGRAGVLFF.